This TCR beta chain was observed in a study of blood T cell repertoires in COVID-19. Study overall: Samples came from the United States, Italy and Spain, spanning acute and convalescent COVID-19.

This CDR3 contains 16 residues. V gave up 0 bases and J gave up 4 bases, with 15 bases separating them. Germline V CDR1 and CDR2: LGHNA, YNFKEQ. In the original workflow: Amplified reference gene primers provided the basis for estimating nucleated cell counts. The method was immunoSEQ multiplex PCR; TCRdb's version includes in-frame clones alone and lacks a portion of them. Clone size and the V and J calls come from that table; the DNA yielded D and trimming. Of under 200,000 clones listed, 85% are singletons. This receptor was identified in a woman older than 75 with acute or convalescent COVID-19. The source material was peripheral blood. The chain has TRBV4-2 and TRBJ1-1; maybe TRBD1 (5 bases). The CDR3 DNA reads as TGTGCCAGCAGCCAAGATCGTGGGGCTGGCGGCACTGAAGCTTTCTTT. Its protein product is CASSQDRGAGGTEAFF.